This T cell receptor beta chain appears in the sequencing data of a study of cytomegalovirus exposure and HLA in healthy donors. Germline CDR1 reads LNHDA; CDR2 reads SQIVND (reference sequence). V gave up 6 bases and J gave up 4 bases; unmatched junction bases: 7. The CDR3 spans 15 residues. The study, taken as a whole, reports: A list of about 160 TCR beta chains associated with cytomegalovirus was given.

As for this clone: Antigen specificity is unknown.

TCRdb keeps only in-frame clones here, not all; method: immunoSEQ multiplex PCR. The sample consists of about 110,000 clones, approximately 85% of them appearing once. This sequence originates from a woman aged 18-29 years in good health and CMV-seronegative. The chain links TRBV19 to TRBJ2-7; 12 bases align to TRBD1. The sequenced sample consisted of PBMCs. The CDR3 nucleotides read TGTGCCAGTAGCCCGGGACAGGGGGCCTCTTACGAGCAGTACTTC. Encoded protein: CASSPGQGASYEQYF.